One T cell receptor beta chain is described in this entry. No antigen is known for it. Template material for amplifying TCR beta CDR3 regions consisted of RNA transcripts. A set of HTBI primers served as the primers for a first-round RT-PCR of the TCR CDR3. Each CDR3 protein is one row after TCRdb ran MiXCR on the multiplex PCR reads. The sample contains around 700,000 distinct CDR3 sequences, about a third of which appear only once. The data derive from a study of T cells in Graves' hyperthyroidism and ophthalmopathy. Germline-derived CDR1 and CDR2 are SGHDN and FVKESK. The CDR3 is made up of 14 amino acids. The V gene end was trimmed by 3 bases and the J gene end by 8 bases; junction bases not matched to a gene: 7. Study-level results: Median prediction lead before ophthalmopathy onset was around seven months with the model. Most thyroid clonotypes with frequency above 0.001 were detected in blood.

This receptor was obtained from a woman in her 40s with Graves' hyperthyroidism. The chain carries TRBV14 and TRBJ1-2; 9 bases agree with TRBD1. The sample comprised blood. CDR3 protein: CASSHAGTGWGYTF. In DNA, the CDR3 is TGTGCCAGCAGCCACGCCGGGACAGGGTGGGGCTACACCTTC.